This T cell receptor beta chain was captured by sequencing in a study of CD8 T cells in Susac syndrome. RNA, at about 0.45 to 1 ug, was reverse transcribed with random hexamers. Each CDR3 protein gets one entry after TCRdb re-called the immunoSEQ multiplex PCR reads with MiXCR. The sample consists of about 250,000 distinct CDR3 sequences, about 94% of them appearing once. The CDR3 runs 12 residues. V was shortened by 4 bases and J by 4 bases, with 7 bases between the two germline ends. Germline CDR1 and CDR2: SGHTA and FQGNSA. This chain connects TRBV7-2 to TRBJ1-1; D call uncertain. The TCR originated in a human donor with multiple sclerosis. The source material was CD4+ T cells from PBMCs. CDR3 residues: CASSSDFTEAFF. The CDR3, as DNA: TGTGCCAGCAGCTCCGATTTCACTGAAGCTTTCTTT. The full variable domain, completed using reference TRBV7-2 and TRBJ1-1, is GAGVSQSPSNKVTEKGKDVELRCDPISGHTALYWYRQSLGQGLEFLIYFQGNSAPDKSGLPSDRFSAERTGGSVSTLTIQRTQQEDSAVYLCASSSDFTEAFFGQGTRLTVV.